The subject of this entry is one T cell receptor (beta chain). TCRdb fed the 5' RACE reads into MiXCR, producing one record per CDR3 protein. The sample consists of about 100,000 distinct CDR3 sequences, around 10% of them appearing once. This specimen comes from a study of T-cell memory formation after mild COVID-19. The ends were cut back, 3 bases at V and 3 bases at J, with 9 bases in the middle. This CDR3 contains 14 residues. Germline assignment: CDR1 SEHNR and CDR2 FQNEAQ (reference sequence). Input material: PBMCs or a T cell subset sorted from them (not recorded which). This receptor was taken from a young man who had mild COVID-19 (a few samples of this study predate the infection). Cell type and time point are not known. The V and J genes are TRBV7-9 and TRBJ1-5; D unresolved. The chain's CDR3 is CASSFGVVNQPQHF. The CDR3 DNA is TGTGCCAGCAGCTTTGGCGTTGTCAATCAGCCCCAGCATTTT.